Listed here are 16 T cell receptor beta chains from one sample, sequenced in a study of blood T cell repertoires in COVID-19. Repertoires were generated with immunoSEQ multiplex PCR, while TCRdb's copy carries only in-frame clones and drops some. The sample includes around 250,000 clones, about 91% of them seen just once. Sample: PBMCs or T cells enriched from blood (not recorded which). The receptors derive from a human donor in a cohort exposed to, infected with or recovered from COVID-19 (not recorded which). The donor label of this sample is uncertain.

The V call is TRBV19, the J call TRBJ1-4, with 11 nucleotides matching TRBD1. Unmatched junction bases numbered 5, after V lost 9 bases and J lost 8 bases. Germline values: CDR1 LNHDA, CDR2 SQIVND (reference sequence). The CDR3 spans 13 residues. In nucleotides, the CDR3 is TGTGCCAGCACGGACAGGGGGCAGGAAAAACTGTTTTTT. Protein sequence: CASTDRGQEKLFF.

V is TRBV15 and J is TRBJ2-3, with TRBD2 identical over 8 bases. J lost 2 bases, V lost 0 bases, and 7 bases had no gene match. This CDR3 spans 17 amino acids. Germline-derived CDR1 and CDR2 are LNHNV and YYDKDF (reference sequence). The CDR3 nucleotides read TGTGCCACCAGCAGAGAGGGAAGCGGGGGCTTCACAGATACGCAGTATTTT. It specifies CATSREGSGGFTDTQYF.

The CDR3 region is CSVEPTYGYTF. CDR3 in DNA: TGCAGCGTTGAACCTACCTATGGCTACACCTTC. The genes are TRBV29-1 and TRBJ1-2; D is unresolved. Trimming shortened V by 2 bases and J by 4 bases, and 5 bases separated the two germline ends. This CDR3 comprises 11 residues. In germline, CDR1 is SQVTM, CDR2 ANQGSEA.

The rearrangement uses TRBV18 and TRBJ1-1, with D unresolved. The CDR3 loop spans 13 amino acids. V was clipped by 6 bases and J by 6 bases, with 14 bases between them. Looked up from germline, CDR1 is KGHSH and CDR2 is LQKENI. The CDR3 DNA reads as TGTGCCAGCTCGCTTACAGAAATCGCTGAAGCTTTCTTT. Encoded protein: CASSLTEIAEAFF.

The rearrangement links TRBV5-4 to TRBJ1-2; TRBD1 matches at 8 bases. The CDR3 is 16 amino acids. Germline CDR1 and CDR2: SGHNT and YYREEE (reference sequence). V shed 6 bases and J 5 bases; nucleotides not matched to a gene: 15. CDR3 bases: TGTGCCAGCACCCCGTGGCCCTCGCAGGGGGCTTATGGCTACACCTTC. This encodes CASTPWPSQGAYGYTF.

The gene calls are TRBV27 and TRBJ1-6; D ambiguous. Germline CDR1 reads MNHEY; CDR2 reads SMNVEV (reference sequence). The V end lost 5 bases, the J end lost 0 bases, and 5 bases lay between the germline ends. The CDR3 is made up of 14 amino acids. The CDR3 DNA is TGTGCCAGCAGTCCGAGCTCCTATAATTCACCCCTCCACTTT. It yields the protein CASSPSSYNSPLHF.

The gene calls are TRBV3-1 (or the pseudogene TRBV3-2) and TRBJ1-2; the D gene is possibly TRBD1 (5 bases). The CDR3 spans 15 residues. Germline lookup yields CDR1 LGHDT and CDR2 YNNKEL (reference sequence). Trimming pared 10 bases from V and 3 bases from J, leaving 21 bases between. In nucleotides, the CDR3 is TGTGCCACCTACAGCCCCCACAGGAGGGACTATGGCTACACCTTC. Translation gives CATYSPHRRDYGYTF.

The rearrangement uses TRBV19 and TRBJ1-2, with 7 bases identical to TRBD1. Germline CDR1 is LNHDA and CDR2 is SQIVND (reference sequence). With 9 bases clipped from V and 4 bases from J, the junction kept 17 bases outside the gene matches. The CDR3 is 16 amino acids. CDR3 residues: CASSHTGNRGGYGYTF. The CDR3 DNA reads TGTGCCAGCTCTCACACGGGGAACAGGGGCGGCTATGGCTACACCTTC.

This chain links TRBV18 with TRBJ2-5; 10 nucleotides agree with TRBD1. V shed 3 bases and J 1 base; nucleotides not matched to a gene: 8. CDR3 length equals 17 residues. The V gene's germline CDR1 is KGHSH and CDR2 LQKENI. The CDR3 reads CASSPLWTGGSQETQYF. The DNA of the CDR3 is TGTGCCAGCTCACCGTTATGGACAGGGGGATCCCAAGAGACCCAGTACTTC.

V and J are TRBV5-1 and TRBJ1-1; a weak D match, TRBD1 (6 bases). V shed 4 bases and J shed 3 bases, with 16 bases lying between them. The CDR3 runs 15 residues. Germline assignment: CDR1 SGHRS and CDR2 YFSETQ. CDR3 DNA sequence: TGCGCCAGCAGCGCCTGGACAGTCCGGGACACTGAAGCTTTCTTT. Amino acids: CASSAWTVRDTEAFF.

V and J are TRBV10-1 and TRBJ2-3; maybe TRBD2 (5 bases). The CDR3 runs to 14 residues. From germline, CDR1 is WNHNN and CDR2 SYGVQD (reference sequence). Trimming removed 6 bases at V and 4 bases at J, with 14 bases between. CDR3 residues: CASSPLGAADTQYF. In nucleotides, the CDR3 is TGCGCCAGCAGCCCCCTTGGAGCGGCAGATACGCAGTATTTT.

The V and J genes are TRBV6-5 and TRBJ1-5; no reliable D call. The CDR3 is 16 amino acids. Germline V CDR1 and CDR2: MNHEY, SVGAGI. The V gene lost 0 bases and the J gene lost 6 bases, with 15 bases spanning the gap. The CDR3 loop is CASSYSDPTSVQPQHF. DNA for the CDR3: TGTGCCAGCAGTTACTCGGATCCGACTAGCGTTCAGCCCCAGCATTTT.

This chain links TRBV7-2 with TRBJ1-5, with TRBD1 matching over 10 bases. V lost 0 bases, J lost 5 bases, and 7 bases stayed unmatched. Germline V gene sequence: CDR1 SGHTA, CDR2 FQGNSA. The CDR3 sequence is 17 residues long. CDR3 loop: CASSLAFGQGGYQPQHF. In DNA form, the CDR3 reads TGTGCCAGCAGCTTAGCCTTCGGACAGGGGGGTTATCAGCCCCAGCATTTT.

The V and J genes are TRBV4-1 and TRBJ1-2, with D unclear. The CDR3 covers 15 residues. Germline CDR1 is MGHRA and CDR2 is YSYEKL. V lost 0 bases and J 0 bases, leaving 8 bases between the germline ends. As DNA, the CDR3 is TGCGCCAGCAGCCAAGATGTAACAGCTAACTATGGCTACACCTTC. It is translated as CASSQDVTANYGYTF.

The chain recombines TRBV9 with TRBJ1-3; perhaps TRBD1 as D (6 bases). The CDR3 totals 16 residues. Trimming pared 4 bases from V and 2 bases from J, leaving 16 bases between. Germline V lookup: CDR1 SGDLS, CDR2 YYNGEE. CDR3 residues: CASSLTPYRAGNTIYF. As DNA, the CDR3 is TGTGCCAGCAGCCTCACCCCTTACAGGGCTGGAAACACCATATATTTT. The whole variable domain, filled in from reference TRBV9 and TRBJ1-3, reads DSGVTQTPKHLITATGQRVTLRCSPRSGDLSVYWYQQSLDQGLQFLIQYYNGEERAKGNILERFSAQQFPDLHSELNLSSLELGDSALYFCASSLTPYRAGNTIYFGEGSWLTVV.

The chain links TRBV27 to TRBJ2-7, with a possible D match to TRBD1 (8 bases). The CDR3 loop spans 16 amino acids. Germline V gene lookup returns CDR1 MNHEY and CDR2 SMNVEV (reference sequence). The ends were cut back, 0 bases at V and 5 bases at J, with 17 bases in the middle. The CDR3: CASSLSYLTGGDEQYF. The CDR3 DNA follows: TGTGCCAGCAGTTTATCCTACCTCACAGGGGGGGACGAGCAGTACTTC.